The rows below give T cell receptor beta chains drawn from one sample of a study of T cell responses to AZD1222 COVID-19 vaccine. Libraries were prepared by immunoSEQ multiplex PCR; TCRdb keeps only in-frame clonotypes and omits some of them. The sample comprises 150,000 or so clones, approximately 93% of which are singletons, and around 1.3% rests with the top ten. The sample consisted of peripheral blood, taken 28 days after the second AZD1222 dose. Receptors were obtained from an adult who received the AZD1222 COVID-19 vaccine. Each CDR3 is given with its conserved first and last residue. Each record gives: clone size, V gene, J gene, D gene, CDR3 protein, CDR3 DNA. D genes are given only for firm matches. Clone size is shown for a subset of rows, as once, few, many or a class of expanded clone.

>NA|TRBV27|TRBJ2-5|NA
CASSLRLGGSETQYF
TGTGCCAGCAGTTTAAGGTTGGGGGGCTCGGAGACCCAGTACTTC
>NA|TRBV30|TRBJ2-2|TRBD2
CAWTNAGTSASGELFF
TGTGCCTGGACAAACGCCGGGACTAGTGCTTCCGGGGAGCTGTTTTTT
>NA|TRBV19|TRBJ1-2|NA
CASSPRTRGLGGYTF
TGTGCCAGTAGTCCCAGGACAAGGGGGTTGGGTGGCTACACCTTC
>NA|TRBV4-2|TRBJ2-5|TRBD2
CASSQEIAGGPEETQYF
TGTGCCAGCAGCCAAGAGATAGCGGGGGGGCCCGAAGAGACCCAGTACTTC
>NA|TRBV6-2/TRBV6-3|TRBJ1-5|TRBD1
CASSYPQVTTDRGIQPQHF
TGTGCCAGCAGTTACCCTCAAGTAACTACTGACAGGGGTATTCAGCCCCAGCATTTT
>NA|TRBV18|TRBJ2-7|TRBD2
CASSPPAGEYEQYF
TGTGCCAGCTCCCCACCAGCGGGGGAATACGAGCAGTACTTC
>NA|TRBV28|TRBJ2-2|TRBD2
CASSLSSGSPGELFF
TGTGCCAGCAGTCTATCTAGCGGGAGCCCCGGGGAGCTGTTTTTT
>once|TRBV5-5|TRBJ2-1|TRBD2
CASSILAGGPPLNEQFF
TGTGCCAGCAGCATCCTAGCGGGAGGGCCCCCCCTCAATGAGCAGTTCTTC
>once|TRBV10-3|TRBJ1-2|TRBD1
CAGQGATGYGYTF
TGTGCCGGACAGGGGGCGACGGGCTATGGCTACACCTTC
>NA|TRBV25-1|TRBJ1-1|NA
CASSEWGDNLKRLF
TGTGCCAGCAGTGAATGGGGTGACAACCTTAAGAGGCTCTTT
>NA|TRBV4-1|TRBJ2-3|TRBD1
CASSQGPDRADQTDTQYF
TGCGCCAGCAGCCAAGGACCCGACAGGGCGGATCAGACAGATACGCAGTATTTT
>NA|TRBV5-1|TRBJ2-3|NA
CASSLEVGLSTDTQYF
TGCGCCAGCAGCTTGGAGGTAGGGCTTAGCACAGATACGCAGTATTTT
>NA|TRBV27|TRBJ1-6|TRBD1
CASSLRQGHSPLHF
TGTGCCAGCAGTTTACGACAGGGGCATTCACCCCTCCACTTT
>NA|TRBV3-1/TRBV3-2|TRBJ2-1|NA
CASSQEVGLAKNSSYNEQFF
TGTGCCAGCAGCCAAGAGGTGGGGCTAGCGAAAAACTCCTCCTACAATGAGCAGTTCTTC
>once|TRBV3-1/TRBV3-2|TRBJ1-2|NA
CASSPRGAESYGYTF
TGTGCCAGCAGCCCCCGTGGTGCGGAGAGCTATGGCTACACCTTC
>NA|TRBV11-3|TRBJ1-1|NA
CASSLGPSEAFF
TGTGCCAGCAGCTTAGGGCCAAGTGAAGCTTTCTTT
>NA|TRBV27|TRBJ2-3|NA
CASSRTSTDTQYF
TGTGCCAGCAGTCGGACCAGCACAGATACGCAGTATTTT
>NA|TRBV7-9|TRBJ2-3|NA
CASSPPTGREHTDTQYF
TGTGCCAGCAGCCCGCCGACAGGCCGCGAACACACAGATACGCAGTATTTT
>few|TRBV14|TRBJ2-1|NA
CASSQDNEQFF
TGTGCCAGCAGCCAAGACAATGAGCAGTTCTTC
>NA|TRBV6-1|TRBJ1-1|NA
CASSERSWGGLTEAFF
TGTGCCAGCAGTGAACGATCCTGGGGAGGGCTGACTGAAGCTTTCTTT
>NA|TRBV19|TRBJ1-1|TRBD1
CASSQTGGNTEAFF
TGTGCCAGTAGCCAGACAGGGGGGAACACTGAAGCTTTCTTT
>NA|TRBV5-4|TRBJ1-5|TRBD1
CASSLGGTDQPQHF
TGTGCCAGCAGCTTGGGGGGGACAGATCAGCCCCAGCATTTT